This TCR beta chain was retrieved from a study of blood T cell repertoires in COVID-19. Across the whole study: T cells, B-cell-depleted T cells, or PBMCs provided the cDNA or gDNA that served as material.

Germline assignment: CDR1 SGHRS and CDR2 YFSETQ. Trimming at V came to 0 bases and at J to 7 bases, leaving 7 bases not matched to a gene. The length of the CDR3 is 16 residues. Per the original data handling: Cell counts per sample came from amplifying reference gene primers. Clones were sequenced by immunoSEQ multiplex PCR, and TCRdb holds only the in-frame ones, with some missing. That table supplies the V and J calls and clone size; D and trimming were determined from the DNA. The repertoire holds 380,000 or so clones, approximately 90% seen once, with 0.95% to 1% in the top ten. Living in roughly 25 US areas, the participants were between about 18 and 100 years of age. Assignment of participants to cohorts was predicated upon participant-reported clinical history.

The gene calls are TRBV5-1 and TRBJ2-3, with 11 bases lining up with TRBD1. The sequencing input was PBMCs or T cells enriched from blood (not recorded which). The TCR was taken from a woman aged 25 to 39 with acute COVID-19. The CDR3 loop reads CASSLGDRGMSHTQYF. The CDR3 DNA sequence: TGCGCCAGCAGCTTGGGGGACAGGGGGATGTCTCATACGCAGTATTTT.